The 28 T cell receptor beta chains below all came from one sample that was sequenced in a study of blood T cell repertoires in COVID-19 (TCRdb year 2020). Library construction relied on the immunoSEQ multiplex PCR assay. Entries here come from immuneACCESS through TCRdb and include only in-frame sequences with V and J called. Some clones fail to appear in such tables; in the studies checked, an unresolved V gene covers under half of the shortfall, and the cause of the remainder is unknown. The sample data list about 140,000 clones, and around three quarters of these were observed just once. About 4% of the sample is taken by the ten largest. Sequencing was carried out using peripheral blood. Receptors originate from a man in his 60s with acute or convalescent COVID-19.

The gene calls are TRBV28 and TRBJ2-2; TRBD2 might be the D (7 bases). The CDR3 sequence is 13 residues long. Looked up from germline, CDR1 is MDHEN and CDR2 is SYDVKM. V was trimmed by 6 bases and J by 5 bases, leaving 10 bases between them. DNA for the CDR3: TGTGCCAGCAGAAGGGGGGGGACCGGGGAGCTGTTTTTT. Translation gives CASRRGGTGELFF.

The genes are TRBV3-1 (or the pseudogene TRBV3-2) and TRBJ2-1; 10 positions match TRBD2. Germline assignment: CDR1 LGHDT and CDR2 YNNKEL (reference sequence). The CDR3 length is 17 residues. V dropped 2 bases and J dropped 4; count of bases not matched to a gene: 8. CDR3 protein: CASSQTVASGSYNEQFF. DNA for the CDR3: TGTGCCAGCAGCCAAACGGTGGCTAGCGGGAGTTACAATGAGCAGTTCTTC.

This clone was seen once. The chain recombines TRBV18 with TRBJ1-2; the D gene is possibly TRBD1 (5 bases). There are 15 residues in the CDR3. V was clipped by 2 bases and J by 3 bases, with 13 bases between them. Germline V lookup: CDR1 KGHSH, CDR2 LQKENI. The CDR3 nucleotides are TGTGCCAGCTCACCATCCCAGGGATTGGACTATGGCTACACCTTC. This encodes CASSPSQGLDYGYTF. The entire variable domain, with the rest obtained from reference TRBV18 and TRBJ1-2, is as follows: NAGVMQNPRHLVRRRGQEARLRCSPMKGHSHVYWYRQLPEEGLKFMVYLQKENIIDESGMPKERFSAEFPKEGPSILRIQQVVRGDSAAYFCASSPSQGLDYGYTFGSGTRLTVV.

This clone has a handful of counts. The gene calls are TRBV10-2 and TRBJ2-2; TRBD2 agrees at 13 bases. This CDR3 has 17 amino acids. The germline V gene has CDR1 WSHSY and CDR2 SAAADI. V was pared by 4 bases and J by 7 bases, with 9 bases of the junction left unmatched. The chain's CDR3 is CASSGTSGSLSGGELFF. CDR3 sequence (DNA): TGCGCCAGCAGTGGGACTAGCGGGAGTTTGAGTGGCGGGGAGCTGTTTTTT.

The V and J genes are TRBV6-5 and TRBJ2-7; D perhaps matches TRBD1 (6 bases). Germline assignment: CDR1 MNHEY and CDR2 SVGAGI. The CDR3 covers 14 residues. The ends were cut back, 5 bases at V and 1 base at J, with 12 bases in the middle. The CDR3 bases are TGTGCCAGCAGTAAACCGGGACAATCCTACGAGCAGTACTTC. It codes for CASSKPGQSYEQYF.

The chain has TRBV19 and TRBJ2-7; unclear D gene. The CDR3 spans 14 residues. V was trimmed by 4 bases and J by 2 bases, leaving 12 bases between them. CDR1 and CDR2 from the germline V gene are LNHDA and SQIVND (reference sequence). This chain's CDR3 is CASSNPTRPYEQYF. The CDR3 nucleotides read TGTGCCAGTAGTAACCCGACTCGGCCCTACGAGCAGTACTTC. Looking up the rest from reference TRBV19 and TRBJ2-7 gives the full variable domain: DGGITQSPKYLFRKEGQNVTLSCEQNLNHDAMYWYRQDPGQGLRLIYYSQIVNDFQKGDIAEGYSVSREKKESFPLTVTSAQKNPTAFYLCASSNPTRPYEQYFGPGTRLTVT.

The gene calls are TRBV3-1 (or the pseudogene TRBV3-2) and TRBJ1-1; the D gene is possibly TRBD1 (5 bases). This CDR3 comprises 14 residues. The ends were cut back, 4 bases at V and 6 bases at J, with 15 bases in the middle. CDR1 is LGHDT, CDR2 YNNKEL, per germline (reference sequence). In nucleotides, the CDR3 is TGTGCCAGCAGCCCAGGGCCTGGAACCCCTGAAGCTTTCTTT. Residues: CASSPGPGTPEAFF.

The rearrangement uses TRBV6-4 and TRBJ2-2, with TRBD2 matching 12 bases. Unmatched junction bases numbered 4, after V lost 5 bases and J lost 6 bases. The CDR3 extends over 15 amino acids. The germline V gene encodes CDR1 MRHNA and CDR2 SNTAGT. In DNA, the CDR3 is TGTGCCAGCAGTCGACTAGCGGGGGCCTCCGGGGAGCTGTTTTTT. Translating it yields CASSRLAGASGELFF.

V and J are TRBV27 and TRBJ1-5, with a tentative D call TRBD1 (5 bases). The CDR3 is 16 residues long. The germline V gene encodes CDR1 MNHEY and CDR2 SMNVEV (reference sequence). Trimming shortened V by 2 bases and J by 4 bases, and 15 bases separated the two germline ends. CDR3 bases: TGTGCCAGCAGTTTAGCCCTAGGGGTTGGGAATCAGCCCCAGCATTTT. This sequence encodes CASSLALGVGNQPQHF.

The chain has TRBV9 and TRBJ2-3; unclear D gene. Trimming removed 0 bases from V and 0 bases from J, with 8 bases in between. This CDR3 is 15 amino acids long. Germline CDR1 SGDLS, CDR2 YYNGEE. The CDR3 loop reads CASSVGAPSTDTQYF. The CDR3 coding sequence is TGTGCCAGCAGCGTAGGGGCCCCGAGCACAGATACGCAGTATTTT.

This chain uses TRBV30 with TRBJ1-4; 9 positions agree with TRBD1. This CDR3 contains 14 residues. V trimming: 2 bases; J trimming: 7 bases; junction bases outside the gene matches: 5. Germline-derived CDR1 and CDR2 are GTSNPN and SVGIG (reference sequence). The CDR3 protein is CAWSLGTGPEKLFF. The CDR3, as DNA: TGTGCCTGGAGTTTAGGGACAGGGCCTGAAAAACTGTTTTTT.

The chain recombines TRBV5-4 with TRBJ2-1; 15 bases agree with TRBD2. The CDR3 consists of 15 residues. In germline, CDR1 is SGHNT, CDR2 YYREEE (reference sequence). V trimming: 4 bases; J trimming: 8 bases; junction bases outside the gene matches: 4. This CDR3 reads CASSLRTSGRDEQFF. The CDR3 bases are TGTGCCAGCAGCCTACGGACTAGCGGGAGGGATGAGCAGTTCTTC.

This rearrangement joins TRBV4-2 to TRBJ1-4; a weak D match, TRBD1 (6 bases). The germline V gene encodes CDR1 LGHNA and CDR2 YNFKEQ. The CDR3 has 18 residues. Trimming shortened V by 1 base and J by 1 base, and 16 bases separated the two germline ends. The CDR3 reads CASSQGSQGWGTNEKLFF. CDR3 in DNA: TGTGCCAGCAGCCAAGGGAGTCAGGGGTGGGGAACTAATGAAAAACTGTTTTTT.

The chain is built from TRBV2 and TRBJ2-5; 8 nucleotides line up with TRBD2. J was trimmed by 7 bases and V by 1 base; bases with no gene match: 5. The CDR3 is 14 residues long. Germline CDR1 is SNHLY and CDR2 is FYNNEI. CDR3 residues: CASSEGSGSGTQYF. CDR3 nucleotide sequence: TGTGCCAGCAGTGAAGGAAGCGGGAGTGGGACCCAGTACTTC.

The rearrangement uses TRBV7-8 and TRBJ2-2; 16 bases are shared with TRBD2. Germline values: CDR1 SGHVS, CDR2 FQNEAQ. Trimming removed 5 bases from V and 8 bases from J; junction bases left unmatched: 5. The length of the CDR3 is 16 residues. This CDR3 is CASSAGTSGRDGELFF. The CDR3 region has the DNA TGTGCCAGCAGCGCCGGGACTAGCGGGAGGGATGGGGAGCTGTTTTTT. The entire variable domain, with the rest obtained from reference TRBV7-8 and TRBJ2-2, is as follows: GAGVSQSPRYKVAKRGQDVALRCDPISGHVSLFWYQQALGQGPEFLTYFQNEAQLDKSGLPSDRFFAERPEGSVSTLKIQRTQQEDSAVYLCASSAGTSGRDGELFFGEGSRLTVL.

The gene calls are TRBV7-2 and TRBJ1-4, with D maybe TRBD1 (5 bases). Germline V lookup: CDR1 SGHTA, CDR2 FQGNSA. The CDR3 has 15 amino acids. Trimming took 1 base from V and 8 from J, leaving 14 bases between them. CDR3 coding DNA: TGTGCCAGCAGCTTAGGCGGTTATAAGGGGGAAAAACTGTTTTTT. Its translation is CASSLGGYKGEKLFF.

The V and J genes are TRBV7-9 and TRBJ2-1; 10 bases line up with TRBD2. Germline loops: CDR1 SEHNR, CDR2 FQNEAQ (reference sequence). The CDR3 runs to 14 residues. Trimming took 3 bases from V and 4 from J; bases not matched to a gene: 0. CDR3 sequence (DNA): TGTGCCAGCAGCTTGACTAGCGGGTACAATGAGCAGTTCTTC. This sequence encodes CASSLTSGYNEQFF.

The chain joins TRBV24-1 to TRBJ1-2; D is possibly TRBD1 (6 bases). The CDR3 spans 12 residues. CDR1 is KGHDR, CDR2 SFDVKD, per germline. Trimming cost V 10 bases and J 2 bases, with 10 bases left between them. The CDR3 DNA reads as TGTGCCACTAGCCAGGGGAACTATGGCTACACCTTC. This gives the protein CATSQGNYGYTF.

J is TRBJ2-3 and V is TRBV18; 7 bases are a match to TRBD2. Per the germline V gene, CDR1 is KGHSH and CDR2 is LQKENI. Trimming cost V 0 bases and J 6 bases; bases outside gene matches: 6. This CDR3 comprises 15 residues. CDR3 coding DNA: TGTGCCAGCTCACCACCCTCTGACGGGAGGGATACGCAGTATTTT. Translating it yields CASSPPSDGRDTQYF.

The chain combines TRBV13 with TRBJ2-7; 7 positions match TRBD2. This CDR3 comprises 15 residues. Looked up from germline, CDR1 is PRHDT and CDR2 is FYEKMQ (reference sequence). With 5 bases clipped from V and 2 bases from J, the junction kept 9 bases outside the gene matches. The CDR3 region is CASSPPAGLTYEQYF. Here the CDR3 DNA reads TGTGCCAGCAGCCCCCCAGCGGGACTTACCTACGAGCAGTACTTC. The entire variable domain, with the rest obtained from reference TRBV13 and TRBJ2-7, is as follows: AAGVIQSPRHLIKEKRETATLKCYPIPRHDTVYWYQQGPGQDPQFLISFYEKMQSDKGSIPDRFSAQQFSDYHSELNMSSLELGDSALYFCASSPPAGLTYEQYFGPGTRLTVT.

The genes are TRBV7-3 and TRBJ2-5, with 7 positions matching TRBD1. The germline gives CDR1 SGHTA, CDR2 FQGTGA. V shed 0 bases, J shed 9 bases, and the junction held 4 bases outside the gene matches. This CDR3 has 13 residues. The CDR3 DNA reads TGTGCCAGCAGCTTAACCGAGACAGGGCCCCAGTACTTC. Its translation is CASSLTETGPQYF. Drawing the rest from reference TRBV7-3 and TRBJ2-5, the complete variable domain is GAGVSQTPSNKVTEKGKYVELRCDPISGHTALYWYRQSLGQGPEFLIYFQGTGAADDSGLPNDRFFAVRPEGSVSTLKIQRTERGDSAVYLCASSLTETGPQYFGPGTRLLVL.

The V gene is TRBV4-1, the J gene TRBJ2-7; 7 bases match TRBD2. The CDR3 is 15 amino acids. Per the germline V gene, CDR1 is MGHRA and CDR2 is YSYEKL. V shed 0 bases, J shed 6 bases, and the junction held 8 bases outside the gene matches. Written as DNA, the CDR3 is TGCGCCAGCAGCCAAGAAAGCCGGACTAGAGGCGAGCAGTACTTC. Amino acid sequence: CASSQESRTRGEQYF.

This chain uses TRBV29-1 with TRBJ2-3, with a tentative D call TRBD2 (7 bases). From germline, CDR1 is SQVTM and CDR2 ANQGSEA. The CDR3 contains 12 residues. V gave up 4 bases and J gave up 6 bases, with 11 bases separating them. CDR3 sequence: CSVGGGGDTQYF. Here the CDR3 DNA reads TGCAGCGTTGGAGGCGGGGGCGATACGCAGTATTTT.

The chain recombines TRBV11-2 with TRBJ1-1; 11 bases are shared with TRBD1. CDR1 SGHAT and CDR2 FQNNGV come from the germline V gene. The CDR3 runs to 14 residues. V was pared by 6 bases and J by 5 bases, with 5 bases of the junction left unmatched. CDR3 nucleotide sequence: TGTGCCAGCAGACGGGGACAGGGGGGGACTGAAGCTTTCTTT. Translated, it gives CASRRGQGGTEAFF.

This sequence joins TRBV5-4 and TRBJ2-1; possible D gene TRBD1, 5 bases. Germline V gene lookup returns CDR1 SGHNT and CDR2 YYREEE (reference sequence). CDR3 length: 15 amino acids. With 1 base removed from V and 5 bases from J, the gap between germline ends came to 13 bases. This chain's CDR3 is CASSLSRGANNEQFF. The CDR3 DNA follows: TGTGCCAGCAGCTTGAGTAGGGGCGCCAACAATGAGCAGTTCTTC.

This clone turned up a few times. The chain links TRBV7-9 to TRBJ2-3; D remains ambiguous. In germline, CDR1 is SEHNR, CDR2 FQNEAQ (reference sequence). The CDR3 consists of 14 residues. V was clipped by 1 base and J by 4 bases, with 9 bases between them. The CDR3 spells CASSLEMRADTQYF. DNA of the CDR3: TGTGCCAGCAGCTTAGAGATGCGCGCAGATACGCAGTATTTT.

This rearrangement joins TRBV7-9 to TRBJ2-5; perhaps TRBD1 as D (6 bases). CDR1 SEHNR and CDR2 FQNEAQ come from the germline V gene (reference sequence). The V end was cut by 5 bases, the J end by 2 bases, with 12 bases between. This CDR3 has 14 amino acids. The CDR3 DNA follows: TGTGCCAGCAGCCCGTCGGGACATCAAGAGACCCAGTACTTC. It specifies CASSPSGHQETQYF.

V gene TRBV10-1 combines with J gene TRBJ2-7, with TRBD1 matching over 7 bases. With 3 bases clipped from V and 2 bases from J, the junction kept 4 bases outside the gene matches. The germline gives CDR1 WNHNN, CDR2 SYGVQD (reference sequence). This CDR3 is built from 14 residues. The CDR3 reads CASSEYRGTYEQYF. The CDR3 DNA reads TGCGCCAGCAGTGAATACAGGGGCACCTACGAGCAGTACTTC.